This TCR beta chain was identified during a study of cytomegalovirus exposure and HLA in healthy donors (dated by TCRdb to about 2017). Regarding the study in general: An earlier analysis of some 620 of the donors reported 276 Gb of sequence data and 100 million to 120 million unique TCR beta sequences obtained from around 170 million T cells. An early release that covered around 590 HLA-typed donors contained 250 to 350 gigabases of sequencing data and 70 million to 100 million unique TCR sequences. An earlier analysis of several hundred of the donors applied high-throughput TCR beta sequencing to assess whether each TCR beta V gene segment acted as functional or pseudogenic. Every discovery cohort repertoire had been produced on one sequencing platform. HLA typing included class I and class II loci at four-digit resolution. The study combined high-throughput TCR immunosequencing, statistical association of individual TCRs with disease status, and machine learning to predict cytomegalovirus infection status. Alongside the repertoire data, information on donor age, sex, ethnicity and CMV serostatus was compiled. The aim of the study was to test whether cataloging public T cell receptors could identify signatures of past pathogen exposure. Typing coverage differed by locus: A, B, C, DRB1 and DQB1 were typed in about 629-630 donors, DQA1 in roughly 500, DPA1 in some 610, and DPB1 in just under 490. Using immunosequencing, the study profiled T cell repertoires from around 670 subjects and related those repertoires to cytomegalovirus serostatus. In a later analysis, previously published TCR beta repertoires from some 640 donors were re-analyzed and high-resolution HLA genotyping was added so that TCR occurrence patterns could be studied. Among 398 genotyped donors of the cohort, an average of approximately 240,000 unique TCR beta nucleotide sequences were sequenced per donor, roughly 20% of them non-productive. The later analysis used no new phenotypic data to find candidate immune exposures, relying instead on TCR beta sequences and their occurrence across donors. Four to six DR-DQ haplotypes were handled as single units for association and clustering because linkage in the cohort was strong. Of the roughly 420 genotyped donors, 75% to 85% were placed in the genetic ancestry cluster associated with self-reported Caucasian donors. Besides the first cohort of more than 650 subjects, a separate validation cohort made up of roughly 120 different subjects was used. In a later genetic analysis, genome-wide SNP genotypes for about three fifths of the 666 donors were used, and that subset was treated as a discovery cohort.

Libraries were constructed by the immunoSEQ multiplex PCR assay. For the multiplex PCR, a mixture combining 60 forward primers for TCR Vbeta segments and 13 reverse primers for TCR Jbeta segments was used. The CDR3 region of rearranged TCR beta genes was amplified from genomic DNA with a multiplex PCR assay. Amplified TCR beta libraries were sequenced as 87-base-pair reads on the Illumina HiSeq System. Per the source publication's procedure: Across the 600 to 700 repertoires, a later analysis counted roughly 84 million unique TCR beta chains, around 11 million of which were shared by at least two donors. A nearest-neighbor algorithm error-corrected the raw reads and collapsed the reads into unique sequences, merging closely related sequences to remove PCR and sequencing errors. V, D and J gene segments were assigned by aligning CDR3 sequences to IMGT reference sequences. For a sequence to be retained, at least a six-nucleotide match to both a V gene segment and a J gene segment was required. Rearrangements were called productive when the CDR3 lacked stop codons and stayed in frame with V and J; all others were non-productive. Following IMGT convention, CDR3 was defined as the stretch from the second conserved V-encoded cysteine up to the conserved J-encoded phenylalanine. The earlier analysis of 500 to 650 of the donors excluded any sequence lacking an unambiguous match to a single V gene segment. An earlier analysis of several hundred of the donors called V segments functional above 56.7% productive rearrangements and segregating when the between-donor standard deviation exceeded 5%. A statistical classification framework was built to diagnose cytomegalovirus status from the catalog of TCR beta chain sequences. V and J gene assignment, in a later analysis, came from comparing TCR nucleotide sequences with IMGT/GENE-DB human TR gene sequences. The TCRdist pipeline was used in a later analysis to assign CDR3 sequences and most-parsimonious VDJ recombination scenarios. In a later analysis, each TCR beta chain was defined by its CDR3 amino acid sequence together with its V-gene family, and reads lacking a unique V-gene family were excluded. In a later analysis, a few hundred highly shared, low-generation-probability nucleotide sequences were removed to address suspected cross-contamination and a sequencing artifact. In a later analysis, a clonal expansion index for each public chain was calculated from normalized within-repertoire ranks of inferred template counts. In a later analysis, generation probabilities were computed using a VDJ recombination model fitted to out-of-frame rearrangements, and the results were checked against IGoR. Hypergeometric tests were used in a later analysis to score TCR-TCR, TCR-HLA and TCR-CMV co-occurrence, with a repertoire-size bias correction applied to the TCR pairs. In a later analysis, false discovery rates were estimated by permuting HLA or CMV assignments 20 times. In a later analysis, co-occurring TCRs were grouped using DBSCAN, and TCRdist sequence similarity was added for clustering within HLA-allele-positive subsets. For co-occurrence clustering, repertoires with fewer than 30,000 or more than 120,000 public chains were excluded, along with about five repertoires with anomalous nucleotide sharing. The table comes from immuneACCESS by way of TCRdb, which keeps in-frame sequences with V and J called. Part of the clones is missing from these tables; in studies checked, under half for an unresolved V gene and the rest for unknown reasons. V and J calls and clone size come straight from that table; D and trimming were deduced from the DNA. This sample holds 110,000 to 150,000 clones; roughly 79% were observed only once. In total, the top ten clones hold approximately 0.97% of the sample.

The paper as a whole reports these results and caveats: HLA typing was unavailable for some donors at each locus, so association tests used only the typed subset. Assigning TCR associations to individual alleles was difficult when HLA alleles, especially DR and DQ, strongly co-occurred. A later analysis found that TCR association rates varied across HLA loci, with DRB1 alleles showing the most associated TCRs and HLA-C alleles the fewest. Correlated functional status among segregating V segments might reflect linkage disequilibrium, but an unknown experimental factor could not be ruled out. Presence/absence analyses assumed roughly uniform sequencing depth across donors, an assumption that may not hold. In a later analysis, about 16,000 TCR beta sequences were associated with specific HLA alleles at a false discovery rate of 0.05. A cluster of highly shared sequence variants was judged likely to be a technical artifact of the sequencing pipeline. The classifier was reported to diagnose cytomegalovirus status with high specificity and sensitivity in both the original cohort and the validation cohort. Three of the identified cytomegalovirus-associated TCR beta chains were confirmed in vitro to be specific for cytomegalovirus antigens. In this cohort, only TCR beta chains were sequenced, and detectable features were limited by the absence of alpha or paired-chain data. Across donors, most TCR sequences were observed very rarely, whereas some public TCRs were present in many individuals. V-gene and J-gene trimming of TCR beta chains was associated with a missense DCLRE1C variant in a later genetic analysis, and the association was replicated in an independent cohort. A further reported finding was that TCR beta sequences accurately predicted the HLA-A and HLA-B alleles for most subjects in the first cohort. A later analysis reported that several top co-occurrence clusters appeared linked to parvovirus B19, influenza, CMV and Epstein-Barr virus. In a later genetic analysis, fewer N-insertions in productive TCRs were reported among donors in an Asian-associated ancestry cluster than the approximately 670-donor mean. In a later analysis, most CMV-associated TCR beta chains were found to appear HLA-restricted, with HLA associations seemingly driven largely by CMV exposure. In the study, some 160 TCR beta chains were listed as associated with cytomegalovirus. The authors suggested that the approach could potentially be generalized to other disease states and immunological phenotypes. In an earlier analysis of more than 450 of the donors, most TCR beta V segments were observed in productive rearrangements about 87% or about 30% of the time, broadly matching IMGT annotations. In a later analysis, HLA-associated TCR beta chains showed more clonal expansion and lower generation probabilities than non-associated chains that were equally common. For the cohort, immune exposure information was limited to CMV serostatus. Because counts were too low, seventeen rarely observed V segments, including chromosome 9 orphons, were left out of the earlier analysis of approximately 580 of the donors.

As for this clone: Its binding antigen is unknown. Base quality data are lacking; no much larger clone is found one base away.

The cohort was made up of about 610 healthy bone marrow donors. All cohort members were sampled while nominally healthy, although unrecorded immune exposures were likely present. The donor was CMV seronegative and belonged to the group of more than 300 seronegative cohort members. A peripheral blood sample was provided by each donor, and peripheral blood mononuclear cells were used for TCR beta sequencing. The Qiagen DNeasy Blood Extraction Kit was used to extract genomic DNA from the blood cell samples. The sample comprised PBMCs. This sequence originates from a man younger than 30 in good health and CMV-seronegative.

The CDR3 loop reads CASSLGQGVDTEAFF. Here is the DNA: TGTGCCAGCAGCTTGGGACAGGGAGTTGACACTGAAGCTTTCTTT. This chain is built from TRBV5-5 and TRBJ1-1, with 7 bases in between that match TRBD1. The germline V end is reduced by 0 bases and the J end by 3 bases; junction bases left unmatched: 5. CDR1 and CDR2, looked up from the germline V gene (reference sequence), are SGHKS and YYEKEE. The CDR3 starts with the cysteine, ends with the phenylalanine, and has 15 residues. Only the CDR3 portion is preserved as DNA: 45 bases, with reading frame beginning at the first base.